This note documents a single T cell receptor (beta chain) sequence. Profiled with immunoSEQ multiplex PCR; TCRdb holds only in-frame clones, not every one. The table has about 270,000 clones, about 89% seen once. These data originate in a study of blood T cell repertoires in COVID-19. On the study more broadly: T cells, B-cell-depleted T cells, or PBMCs supplied cDNA or gDNA.

Looked up from germline, CDR1 is SGDLS and CDR2 is YYNGEE. With 1 base removed from V and 1 base from J, the gap between germline ends came to 11 bases. The CDR3 totals 16 residues. The sequencing sample was made of peripheral blood. The source of this sequence is a man aged 35-49 years with active or convalescent COVID-19. This chain joins TRBV9 and TRBJ2-2; D uncertain. CDR3 residues: CASSVSPQVNTGELFF. The DNA for the CDR3 is TGTGCCAGCAGCGTATCCCCTCAGGTGAACACCGGGGAGCTGTTTTTT.